This is a list of T cell receptor beta chains from one sample in a study of blood T cell repertoires in COVID-19. The repertoire was sequenced with immunoSEQ multiplex PCR; TCRdb's copy has only in-frame clones and lacks some. The sample has about 100,000 clones; about 84% are singletons. The sample consisted of peripheral blood. The source of these receptors is a human donor in a cohort sampled during active COVID-19. Each CDR3 is given with its conserved first and last residue. A D gene is named only where the DNA matches it firmly. Some rows mark clone size as missing; the rest say once, few, many or name a class of expanded clone.

d_gene	v_gene	j_gene	abundance	CDR3aa	CDR3nt
.	TRBV5-1	TRBJ2-3	.	CASSPSWSTDTQYF	TGCGCCAGCAGCCCTAGCTGGAGCACAGATACGCAGTATTTT
.	TRBV7-2	TRBJ2-7	.	CASSQIYEQYF	TGTGCCAGCAGCCAGATATACGAGCAGTACTTC
TRBD2	TRBV5-1	TRBJ2-1	.	CASSFSGGSYNEQFF	TGCGCCAGCAGCTTCAGCGGGGGGTCCTACAATGAGCAGTTCTTC
.	TRBV10-1	TRBJ2-3	.	CASSGHSSTDTQYF	TGCGCCAGCAGCGGACACTCTAGCACAGATACGCAGTATTTT
TRBD1	TRBV5-6	TRBJ1-2	.	CASSLYDRGHGYTF	TGTGCCAGCAGCTTGTATGACAGGGGGCATGGCTACACCTTC
.	TRBV6-5	TRBJ1-2	few	CASSPGIGYTF	TGTGCCAGCAGCCCGGGGATAGGCTACACCTTC
.	TRBV6-6	TRBJ1-2	.	CASSLQTYGYTF	TGTGCCAGCAGCCTCCAAACATATGGCTACACCTTC
TRBD1	TRBV6-5	TRBJ1-1	.	CASSSDRAGMGEAFF	TGTGCCAGCAGTTCGGACAGGGCGGGGATGGGAGAAGCTTTCTTT
.	TRBV3-1/TRBV3-2	TRBJ1-3	.	CASSPSLGNTIYF	TGTGCCAGCAGCCCCTCTCTTGGAAACACCATATATTTT
.	TRBV7-2	TRBJ2-3	.	CASLGRPGSTDTQYF	TGTGCCAGTTTGGGGAGGCCCGGTAGCACAGATACGCAGTATTTT
.	TRBV1	TRBJ1-2	.	CTSSQDRSYGYTF	TGCACCAGCAGCCAAGATCGGTCCTATGGCTACACCTTC
.	TRBV12-3/TRBV12-4	TRBJ2-1	.	CASSSQNEQFF	TGTGCCAGCAGTTCACAAAATGAGCAGTTCTTC
.	TRBV5-5	TRBJ2-3	.	CASSLERLVTQYF	TGTGCCAGCAGCTTGGAAAGACTAGTTACGCAGTATTTT
.	TRBV6-6	TRBJ1-3	.	CASSAWTQGDTIYF	TGTGCCAGCAGTGCCTGGACACAAGGTGACACCATATATTTT
TRBD1	TRBV15	TRBJ2-7	.	CATSDRQGEYEQYF	TGTGCCACCAGCGATAGACAGGGAGAGTACGAGCAGTACTTC
.	TRBV12-3/TRBV12-4	TRBJ2-4	few	CASSSGSRVDF	TGTGCCAGCAGCTCCGGGAGCCGGGTGGACTTC
TRBD2	TRBV5-1	TRBJ2-7	.	CASSLLVSGGSYEQYF	TGCGCCAGCAGCCTCCTGGTCTCGGGGGGGTCCTACGAGCAGTACTTC
TRBD1	TRBV6-5	TRBJ2-3	once	CAGGDRGATDTQYF	TGTGCCGGGGGGGACAGGGGAGCCACAGATACGCAGTATTTT
TRBD1	TRBV6-6	TRBJ1-1	.	CASSYRGQGNPEAFF	TGTGCCAGCAGTTACCGAGGACAGGGCAACCCCGAAGCTTTCTTT
.	TRBV28	TRBJ2-7	.	CASTQTRAYEQYF	TGTGCCAGCACCCAGACTCGTGCCTACGAGCAGTACTTC
TRBD2	TRBV4-3	TRBJ2-1	.	CASSQALGLAGSSYNEQFF	TGCGCCAGCAGCCAAGCCCTCGGGCTAGCGGGATCGTCCTACAATGAGCAGTTCTTC
TRBD1	TRBV7-2	TRBJ1-5	.	CASSIDRAGNQPQHF	TGTGCCAGCAGCATAGACAGGGCTGGCAATCAGCCCCAGCATTTT
.	TRBV10-3	TRBJ1-5	.	CASGGGNQPQHF	TGTGCCTCCGGGGGAGGGAATCAGCCCCAGCATTTT
TRBD1	TRBV5-8	TRBJ1-1	.	CASSSDRGNTEAFF	TGTGCCAGCAGCTCGGACAGGGGGAACACTGAAGCTTTCTTT
TRBD2	TRBV14	TRBJ2-1	.	CASSQGGGNEQFF	TGTGCCAGCAGCCAAGGGGGGGGCAATGAGCAGTTCTTC
.	TRBV29-1	TRBJ2-5	.	CSVSWGVQETQYF	TGCAGCGTTTCCTGGGGGGTCCAAGAGACCCAGTACTTC
.	TRBV6-5	TRBJ2-7	.	CASSYSFREEQYF	TGTGCCAGCAGTTACTCTTTCCGGGAGGAGCAGTACTTC
.	TRBV7-2	TRBJ2-2	.	CASGSDRNTGELFF	TGTGCCAGCGGTTCAGACAGGAACACCGGGGAGCTGTTTTTT
.	TRBV15	TRBJ1-3	.	CATSRDFGRGNTIYF	TGTGCCACCAGCAGAGATTTTGGCAGAGGAAACACCATATATTTT
.	TRBV6-5	TRBJ2-2	.	CASRLQGSGELFF	TGTGCCAGCAGGTTACAGGGCTCCGGGGAGCTGTTTTTT
.	TRBV7-9	TRBJ1-1	.	CASSLGGERNTEAFF	TGTGCCAGCAGCTTGGGAGGGGAGCGGAACACTGAAGCTTTCTTT
.	TRBV12-3/TRBV12-4	TRBJ2-5	.	CASSPGRAETQYF	TGTGCCAGCAGTCCAGGCAGGGCAGAGACCCAGTACTTC
.	TRBV6-2/TRBV6-3	TRBJ1-5	once	CASSYPGTFLAFSNQPQHF	TGTGCCAGCAGTTACCCCGGGACATTCCTTGCCTTTAGCAATCAGCCCCAGCATTTT
TRBD1	TRBV14	TRBJ2-7	.	CASSHRTGGNEQYF	TGTGCCAGCAGCCACCGGACAGGGGGAAACGAGCAGTACTTC
.	TRBV19	TRBJ1-5	many	CASSMQVNQPQHF	TGTGCCAGTAGTATGCAGGTCAATCAGCCCCAGCATTTT
.	TRBV25-1	TRBJ2-1	.	CASGSPGFSYNEQFF	TGTGCCAGCGGCAGCCCGGGATTTTCCTACAATGAGCAGTTCTTC
TRBD1	TRBV2	TRBJ2-7	.	CASRGQGGHEQYF	TGTGCCAGCAGAGGACAGGGGGGCCACGAGCAGTACTTC
TRBD1	TRBV10-3	TRBJ1-5	once	CAISRDSNQPQHF	TGTGCCATCAGTCGGGACAGTAATCAGCCCCAGCATTTT
.	TRBV18	TRBJ2-2	.	CASSIRQTGELFF	TGTGCCAGCTCGATTAGACAGACCGGGGAGCTGTTTTTT
TRBD1	TRBV19	TRBJ1-6	once	CASSNTGGITNSPLHF	TGTGCCAGTAGCAATACAGGGGGTATTACTAATTCACCCCTCCACTTT
.	TRBV27	TRBJ2-7	.	CASSLNWGRAPHEQYF	TGTGCCAGCAGTTTAAATTGGGGCAGGGCCCCCCACGAGCAGTACTTC
.	TRBV16	TRBJ1-2	.	CASSQSRSSRDGYTF	TGTGCCAGCAGCCAATCAAGGAGCTCGCGCGATGGCTACACCTTC
TRBD1	TRBV5-1	TRBJ1-2	once	CASSYGTASGYTF	TGCGCCAGCAGCTACGGGACAGCGAGTGGCTACACCTTC
.	TRBV20-1	TRBJ2-7	.	CSARRGTEQYF	TGCAGTGCTAGAAGGGGAACCGAGCAGTACTTC
TRBD2	TRBV5-6	TRBJ2-1	.	CASSFGGGGSYNEQFF	TGTGCCAGCAGCTTTGGAGGCGGGGGCTCCTACAATGAGCAGTTCTTC
.	TRBV27	TRBJ1-2	.	CASSLSARSSYTF	TGTGCCAGCAGTTTATCTGCCAGGTCGAGCTACACCTTC